Following are 27 T cell receptor beta chains from one sample sequenced in a study of blood T cell repertoires in COVID-19. TCRdb's table, derived via immunoSEQ multiplex PCR, lists solely in-frame clones and lacks some. The sample shows approximately 280,000 clones, about four fifths of them seen only once. Material for sequencing was PBMCs or T cells enriched from blood (not recorded which). The receptor source for this set is a man in his forties who had been exposed to COVID-19.

The chain recombines TRBV5-1 with TRBJ2-2; TRBD1 agrees at 9 bases. Germline CDR1 SGHRS, CDR2 YFSETQ. J was trimmed by 6 bases and V by 4 bases; bases with no gene match: 10. The CDR3 contains 16 residues. CDR3 region: CASSRDRDEYSGELFF. Here the CDR3 DNA reads TGCGCCAGCAGCCGGGACAGGGATGAGTATTCCGGGGAGCTGTTTTTT. The full variable domain, with the rest looked up from reference TRBV5-1 and TRBJ2-2, is KAGVTQTPRYLIKTRGQQVTLSCSPISGHRSVSWYQQTPGQGLQFLFEYFSETQRNKGNFPGRFSGRQFSNSRSEMNVSTLELGDSALYLCASSRDRDEYSGELFFGEGSRLTVL.

The chain uses TRBV5-1 and TRBJ2-1, with D possibly matching TRBD2 (5 bases). The CDR3 sequence is 14 residues long. Trimming removed 7 bases from V and 1 base from J, with 12 bases in between. CDR1 is SGHRS, CDR2 YFSETQ, per germline. In DNA form, the CDR3 reads TGCGCCAGCTTGAGGGCCCCGTCCTACAATGAGCAGTTCTTC. This sequence encodes CASLRAPSYNEQFF.

The V call is TRBV9, the J call TRBJ2-5, with 9 bases aligning to TRBD1. The CDR3 consists of 14 residues. Germline lookup yields CDR1 SGDLS and CDR2 YYNGEE. With 1 base clipped from V and 5 bases from J, the junction kept 3 bases outside the gene matches. The DNA of the CDR3 is TGTGCCAGCAGCGTAAACAGGGGGCACGAGACCCAGTACTTC. Translated: CASSVNRGHETQYF.

The rearrangement links TRBV30 to TRBJ1-2; 9 nucleotides align to TRBD1. V lost 0 bases, J lost 6 bases, and 2 bases stayed unmatched. The CDR3 sequence is 13 residues long. Germline V gene data show CDR1 as GTSNPN and CDR2 as SVGIG (reference sequence). CDR3: CAWSVGDRDGYTF. The CDR3 nucleotides are TGTGCCTGGAGTGTTGGGGACAGGGATGGCTACACCTTC.

This clone was observed once. The chain recombines TRBV5-1 with TRBJ1-3; D is unresolved. Germline values: CDR1 SGHRS, CDR2 YFSETQ. CDR3 size: 11 residues. V gave up 4 bases and J gave up 6 bases, with 5 bases separating them. As DNA, the CDR3 is TGCGCCAGCAGCCTAGCAAACACCATATATTTT. This codes for CASSLANTIYF.

The chain employs TRBV6-5 and TRBJ1-2, with D maybe TRBD1 (6 bases). V was cut by 2 bases and J by 4 bases, with 17 bases left in between. CDR1 and CDR2 from the germline V gene are MNHEY and SVGAGI. The CDR3 has 16 amino acids. The CDR3 DNA reads as TGTGCCAGCAGTTACGCCATGGACAGCCGTAGCTATGGCTACACCTTC. It specifies CASSYAMDSRSYGYTF.

This chain connects TRBV30 to TRBJ2-5; 7 nucleotides agree with TRBD1. CDR3 length equals 15 residues. The germline gives CDR1 GTSNPN, CDR2 SVGIG (reference sequence). V lost 3 bases to trimming and J lost 2 bases; unmatched junction nucleotides: 9. The CDR3 loop is CAWRDTGEWQETQYF. The DNA for the CDR3 is TGTGCCTGGAGAGATACAGGGGAATGGCAAGAGACCCAGTACTTC.

This chain joins TRBV7-9 and TRBJ2-5; tentative D call: TRBD2 (6 bases). V was pared by 0 bases and J by 4 bases, with 12 bases between. Germline V gene data show CDR1 as SEHNR and CDR2 as FQNEAQ (reference sequence). This CDR3 comprises 15 residues. CDR3 in amino acids: CASSLALAGIETQYF. DNA of the CDR3: TGTGCCAGCAGCTTAGCGTTGGCGGGGATAGAGACCCAGTACTTC.

This clone appeared a few times. This CDR3 is CASSARTGWDEQYF. DNA for the CDR3: TGTGCCAGCAGCGCCCGGACAGGGTGGGACGAGCAGTACTTC. This sequence joins TRBV7-9 and TRBJ2-7; 8 nucleotides agree with TRBD1. The CDR3 runs 14 residues. The ends lost 5 bases at V and 5 bases at J; junction bases unmatched: 8. CDR1 and CDR2 from the germline V gene are SEHNR and FQNEAQ (reference sequence). Variable domain in full (rest from reference TRBV7-9 and TRBJ2-7): DTGVSQNPRHKITKRGQNVTFRCDPISEHNRLYWYRQTLGQGPEFLTYFQNEAQLEKSRLLSDRFSAERPKGSFSTLEIQRTEQGDSAMYLCASSARTGWDEQYFGPGTRLTVT.

CDR3 bases: TGTGCCAGCAGCTTAGCGCCTAGCGGGAGACTGCAGTACTTC. This gives the protein CASSLAPSGRLQYF. J is TRBJ2-7 and V is TRBV7-8, with TRBD2 matching 10 bases. Germline loops: CDR1 SGHVS, CDR2 FQNEAQ. The CDR3 is 14 amino acids. The V segment lost 0 bases and the J segment 9 bases; nucleotides outside the gene matches: 5.

The chain links TRBV29-1 to TRBJ2-2; D is possibly TRBD1 (6 bases). Per the germline V gene, CDR1 is SQVTM and CDR2 is ANQGSEA. CDR3 size: 12 residues. V lost 4 bases and J 6 bases, leaving 9 bases between the germline ends. CDR3 residues: CSVARGSGELFF. For the CDR3, the DNA is TGCAGCGTTGCCAGGGGCTCCGGGGAGCTGTTTTTT.

The rearrangement uses TRBV7-9 and TRBJ2-5, with 11 bases fitting TRBD2. The CDR3 consists of 16 residues. Germline loops: CDR1 SEHNR, CDR2 FQNEAQ (reference sequence). V was pared by 6 bases and J by 0 bases, with 6 bases of the junction left unmatched. CDR3 loop: CASRRGTSGNQETQYF. CDR3 nucleotide sequence: TGTGCCAGCAGACGGGGGACTAGCGGTAACCAAGAGACCCAGTACTTC.

The rearrangement links TRBV6-4 to TRBJ2-1, with 10 bases fitting TRBD2. This CDR3 contains 16 residues. Germline values: CDR1 MRHNA, CDR2 SNTAGT. Trimming removed 3 bases from V and 10 bases from J; junction bases left unmatched: 12. The CDR3 protein is CASSERVLAGRGEQFF. CDR3 sequence (DNA): TGTGCCAGCAGTGAGAGAGTACTAGCGGGGCGGGGAGAGCAGTTCTTC.

This sequence joins TRBV30 and TRBJ2-7, with D perhaps matching TRBD1 (6 bases). The V end was cut by 2 bases, the J end by 4 bases, with 15 bases between. The CDR3 consists of 14 residues. The germline CDR1 and CDR2 sequences are GTSNPN and SVGIG (reference sequence). CDR3 protein: CAWSSGVGGYEQYF. The CDR3 bases are TGTGCCTGGAGTTCAGGGGTTGGGGGTTACGAGCAGTACTTC.

This rearrangement joins TRBV6-5 to TRBJ1-1; 7 nucleotides align to TRBD1. The V gene end was trimmed by 0 bases and the J gene end by 1 base; junction bases not matched to a gene: 5. There are 16 residues in the CDR3. Germline loops: CDR1 MNHEY, CDR2 SVGAGI. In DNA, the CDR3 is TGTGCCAGCAGTTACTCCGCGGGACAGAGGAACACTGAAGCTTTCTTT. Its protein product is CASSYSAGQRNTEAFF.

The chain is built from TRBV5-8 and TRBJ2-5; D remains ambiguous. The CDR3 covers 12 residues. The germline V gene encodes CDR1 SGHTS and CDR2 YDEGEE. V shed 2 bases and J shed 5 bases, with 7 bases lying between them. The CDR3 DNA follows: TGTGCCAGCAGCTTTTTGGCCGAGACCCAGTACTTC. It yields the protein CASSFLAETQYF. The full variable domain, its missing parts supplied by reference TRBV5-8 and TRBJ2-5, is EAGVTQSPTHLIKTRGQQATLRCSPISGHTSVYWYQQALGLGLQFLLWYDEGEERNRGNFPPRFSGRQFPNYSSELNVNALELEDSALYLCASSFLAETQYFGPGTRLLVL.

The rearrangement links TRBV11-2 to TRBJ1-3; D is undetermined. CDR3 size: 15 residues. Trimming stripped 3 bases from V and 4 bases from J, with 13 bases between. CDR1 and CDR2 from the germline V gene are SGHAT and FQNNGV. The CDR3 loop reads CASSFLATRGNTIYF. CDR3 coding DNA: TGTGCCAGCAGCTTCCTAGCTACGCGAGGAAACACCATATATTTT.

This chain uses TRBV5-1 with TRBJ2-3, with 8 bases matching TRBD2. With V trimmed by 0 bases and J by 1 base, 1 base remained unmatched. There are 15 residues in the CDR3. CDR1 SGHRS and CDR2 YFSETQ come from the germline V gene. CDR3 region: CASSLEAGGTDTQYF. The CDR3 DNA is TGCGCCAGCAGCTTGGAAGCGGGGGGCACAGATACGCAGTATTTT.

This clone was found a few times. This chain links TRBV7-8 with TRBJ1-1; tentatively, D is TRBD1 (5 bases). Germline-derived CDR1 and CDR2 are SGHVS and FQNEAQ. This CDR3 spans 13 amino acids. The ends were cut back, 5 bases at V and 1 base at J, with 8 bases in the middle. CDR3 amino acids: CASSRDRNTEAFF. DNA of the CDR3: TGTGCCAGCAGCCGTGACAGGAACACTGAAGCTTTCTTT.

This chain uses TRBV18 with TRBJ1-6; D might be TRBD1 (5 bases). Trimming took 4 bases from V and 8 from J, leaving 15 bases between them. This CDR3 region has 15 residues. The germline V gene has CDR1 KGHSH and CDR2 LQKENI. The CDR3 bases are TGTGCCAGCTCACGCGGGGGGGTTTCGGATTCACCCCTCCACTTT. This encodes CASSRGGVSDSPLHF.

The rearrangement uses TRBV12-3 or TRBV12-4 and TRBJ2-7; D is unclear. This CDR3 is 13 amino acids long. V was pared by 3 bases and J by 6 bases, with 12 bases between. CDR3 protein: CASSFLASSEQYF. The CDR3 DNA reads as TGTGCCAGCAGTTTTCTGGCTAGTTCCGAGCAGTACTTC.

V gene TRBV2 combines with J gene TRBJ2-7, with 11 bases matching TRBD2. The CDR3 runs to 15 residues. V was clipped by 6 bases and J by 5 bases; unmatched bases: 9. Per germline, CDR1 SNHLY and CDR2 FYNNEI. DNA for the CDR3: TGTGCCAGCAGCCTCACTAGCGGGAGTATCCACGAGCAGTACTTC. Translating it yields CASSLTSGSIHEQYF. Together with reference TRBV2 and TRBJ2-7, the CDR3 gives the full variable domain: EPEVTQTPSHQVTQMGQEVILRCVPISNHLYFYWYRQILGQKVEFLVSFYNNEISEKSEIFDDQFSVERPDGSNFTLKIRSTKLEDSAMYFCASSLTSGSIHEQYFGPGTRLTVT.

In regard to this clone: Other DNA sequences in the same sample also yield this CDR3. This chain uses TRBV5-1 with TRBJ1-5; 7 bases match TRBD1. Germline V lookup: CDR1 SGHRS, CDR2 YFSETQ. CDR3 length: 15 residues. With 4 bases clipped from V and 4 bases from J, the junction kept 8 bases outside the gene matches. This CDR3 is CASSPVGGGNQPQHF. The CDR3 DNA reads TGCGCCAGCAGCCCAGTAGGGGGCGGTAATCAGCCCCAGCATTTT.

CDR3 DNA sequence: TGTGCCAGCCCGACCGGACTAGCGGGGGCCAATGAGCAGTTCTTC. Translation: CASPTGLAGANEQFF. V gene TRBV2 combines with J gene TRBJ2-1; 13 nucleotides match TRBD2. V was clipped by 8 bases and J by 6 bases; unmatched bases: 7. Germline values: CDR1 SNHLY, CDR2 FYNNEI. The CDR3 has 15 amino acids.

The chain employs TRBV27 and TRBJ1-1; perhaps TRBD1 as D (5 bases). CDR3 length: 14 residues. Germline CDR1 is MNHEY and CDR2 is SMNVEV (reference sequence). V shed 7 bases and J shed 1 base, with 13 bases lying between them. Here the CDR3 DNA reads TGTGCCAGCAATCCTGCGGGGGGGAACACTGAAGCTTTCTTT. This codes for CASNPAGGNTEAFF.

This chain uses TRBV25-1 with TRBJ1-2; 10 nucleotides agree with TRBD1. The CDR3 runs to 13 residues. Germline CDR1 and CDR2: MGHDK and SYGVNS. V was pared by 7 bases and J by 6 bases, with 5 bases of the junction left unmatched. The chain's CDR3 is CASMRDRGNGYTF. For the CDR3, the DNA is TGTGCCAGCATGCGGGACAGGGGTAATGGCTACACCTTC.

The chain recombines TRBV30 with TRBJ1-5; weak D call: TRBD1 (5 bases). Germline CDR1 and CDR2: GTSNPN and SVGIG (reference sequence). The CDR3 is 13 amino acids. Trimming took 2 bases from V and 6 from J, leaving 11 bases between them. DNA for the CDR3: TGTGCCTGGAGTAAGCGGGGGAGTCAGCCCCAGCATTTT. This codes for CAWSKRGSQPQHF.